Below are 13 T cell receptor beta chains sequenced from a single sample in a study of regulatory T cells in long-lasting Graves disease. Sample time point: persistent/refractory GD, antithyroid drugs over 5 years with positive TRAb. Construction of the TCR library relied on RNA isolated from PBMCs. Assembly of TCR beta libraries relied on iRepertoire HTBI primers together with Arm-PCR of CDR3 regions. TCRdb redid the calling of the multiplex PCR reads with MiXCR, one entry per CDR3 protein. This table has roughly 400,000 distinct CDR3 sequences, roughly a fifth appearing once. The source material was peripheral blood mononuclear cells (PBMCs), sampled when the disease was refractory, from a patient treated with antithyroid drugs. The receptor source for this set is a female donor with Graves disease.

This chain joins TRBV3-1 and TRBJ1-2; 9 bases align to TRBD1. The trim removed 4 bases at V and 4 bases at J, leaving 4 bases unmatched. Germline V lookup: CDR1 LGHDT, CDR2 YNNKEL (reference sequence). This CDR3 is 14 amino acids long. This CDR3 is CASSLQQGAYGYTF. CDR3 bases: TGTGCCAGCAGCCTACAACAGGGGGCCTATGGCTACACCTTC.

This clonotype was picked up many times. The V gene is TRBV6-9, the J gene TRBJ2-7; 7 nucleotides match TRBD1. The CDR3 length is 15 residues. From germline, CDR1 is MNHGY and CDR2 SVAAGI. Germline trimming cut 3 bases from V and 4 bases from J; bases unmatched to any gene: 9. The CDR3 nucleotides read TGTGCCAGCAGTTACTCCTGGACAGGTGTATACGAGCAGTACTTC. As protein: CASSYSWTGVYEQYF.

This clonotype occurred a few times. The chain is built from TRBV20-1 and TRBJ2-7; TRBD2 matches 11 bases. V lost 4 bases and J lost 0; bases outside the gene matches: 5. This CDR3 comprises 15 residues. CDR1 is DFQATT and CDR2 is SNEGSKA in the germline V gene (reference sequence). The CDR3 bases are TGCAGTGCTACCCCGACTAGCGGGGTCTCCTACGAGCAGTACTTC. Its translation is CSATPTSGVSYEQYF.

To note about this clonotype: Just one base apart from a much larger clone, this may be a read error. The V gene is TRBV10-3, the J gene TRBJ2-7; possibly TRBD2 for D (5 bases). Trimming removed 8 bases from V and 9 bases from J, with 20 bases in between. Germline V gives CDR1 ENHRY, CDR2 SYGVKD. CDR3 length: 13 amino acids. The CDR3 DNA is TGTGCCATCTGCGGGCAGACTTCTGAGGGGCAGTACTTC. Amino acid sequence: CAICGQTSEGQYF.

This clonotype was observed at least ten times. This chain links TRBV6-1 with TRBJ2-7; tentatively, D is TRBD1 or TRBD2 (5 bases each). The CDR3 is 12 residues long. Germline-derived CDR1 and CDR2 are MNHNS and SASEGT. The ends were cut back, 4 bases at V and 9 bases at J, with 13 bases in the middle. CDR3 amino acids: CASSAGGPWQYF. In DNA, the CDR3 is TGTGCCAGCAGTGCTGGGGGTCCGTGGCAGTACTTC.

The rearrangement uses TRBV27 and TRBJ1-5, with TRBD1 matching 7 bases. Looked up from germline, CDR1 is MNHEY and CDR2 is SMNVEV (reference sequence). V was pared by 7 bases and J by 7 bases, with 13 bases of the junction left unmatched. CDR3 length: 15 amino acids. The CDR3 DNA is TGTGCCAGCAAAGGACTGGGGCAGGGGGACCAGCCCCAGCATTTT. Its translation is CASKGLGQGDQPQHF.

This clonotype has just a few counts. The V and J genes are TRBV7-9 and TRBJ1-4; 10 bases fit TRBD1. The CDR3 is made up of 15 amino acids. V trimming: 5 bases; J trimming: 8 bases; junction bases outside the gene matches: 8. Germline V CDR1 and CDR2: SEHNR, FQNEAQ (reference sequence). The CDR3 reads CASSRLGTGEEKLFF. The CDR3 bases are TGTGCCAGCAGCCGTTTGGGGACAGGGGAAGAAAAACTGTTTTTT.

This clonotype has ten or more counts. The V call is TRBV28, the J call TRBJ1-1; 10 bases map to TRBD1. With 5 bases clipped from V and 4 bases from J, the junction kept 4 bases outside the gene matches. Germline CDR1 is MDHEN and CDR2 is SYDVKM. The CDR3 extends over 14 amino acids. The CDR3 DNA is TGTGCCAGCAGTCGACAGGGGGCGAGCACTGAAGCTTTCTTT. Amino acids: CASSRQGASTEAFF.

This clonotype appeared many times. J is TRBJ2-1 and V is TRBV2, with 7 positions matching TRBD2. The germline V gene encodes CDR1 SNHLY and CDR2 FYNNEI. The CDR3 is 13 residues long. The ends lost 6 bases at V and 2 bases at J; junction bases unmatched: 1. The CDR3 is CASRLAAYNEQFF. As DNA, the CDR3 is TGTGCCAGCAGGCTAGCGGCCTACAATGAGCAGTTCTTC.

This clonotype was detected many times. The V gene is TRBV2, the J gene TRBJ1-5, with D possibly matching TRBD1 (6 bases). Trimming removed 0 bases from V and 5 bases from J, with 17 bases in between. The germline gives CDR1 SNHLY, CDR2 FYNNEI. This CDR3 contains 17 residues. CDR3 protein: CASSEALRTEIHQPQHF. DNA for the CDR3: TGTGCCAGCAGTGAAGCGCTTCGGACAGAAATTCATCAGCCCCAGCATTTT.

The rearrangement joins TRBV10-3 to TRBJ2-7; 9 bases map to TRBD1. J was trimmed by 3 bases and V by 4 bases; bases with no gene match: 4. Germline CDR1 ENHRY, CDR2 SYGVKD. The CDR3 is 14 amino acids. The CDR3 sequence: CAISAETGGYEQYF. In DNA form, the CDR3 reads TGTGCCATCAGTGCTGAGACAGGGGGCTACGAGCAGTACTTC.

The chain links TRBV6-1 to TRBJ1-2; 9 bases are shared with TRBD1. The germline V gene encodes CDR1 MNHNS and CDR2 SASEGT. V was clipped by 3 bases and J by 2 bases; unmatched bases: 1. This CDR3 has 14 amino acids. The CDR3, as DNA: TGTGCCAGCAGTGAGGGACAGGGAAACTATGGCTACACCTTC. The encoded protein is CASSEGQGNYGYTF.

This clonotype came up many times. The CDR3 DNA is TGTGCCAGCAGTTGGAGTTCCGAGCAGTACTTC. Protein sequence: CASSWSSEQYF. V and J are TRBV28 and TRBJ2-7; D is uncertain. In germline, CDR1 is MDHEN, CDR2 SYDVKM. Trimming pared 4 bases from V and 6 bases from J, leaving 7 bases between. This CDR3 region has 11 residues.